This record looks at one T cell receptor beta chain sequence and its context. Its antigen is not known. The data originate from a study of Ad26.COV2.S vaccination and SARS-CoV-2 variants. Study context: Intramuscular Ad26.COV2.S at 5x10^10 or 1x10^11 viral particles. Study observations and caveats: While placebo recipients had lower spike-specific TCR breadth, vaccine recipients had more.

Sample treatment: about 20 received Ad26.COV2.S at low or high dose, single or two shots; roughly five received placebo; per-sample allocation not given. The investigators took samples on day 63 after the first vaccine or placebo injection. Germline assignment: CDR1 SGHRS and CDR2 YFSETQ. Trimming stripped 3 bases from V and 7 bases from J, with 10 bases between. This CDR3 is built from 12 residues. Sequencing used immunoSEQ multiplex PCR; TCRdb keeps in-frame clones, though not all of them. This table has roughly 300,000 clones, less than 90% appearing once. The origin of this receptor is a person between 18 and 59 years old who received the Ad26.COV2.S COVID-19 vaccine or a placebo. This material consisted of peripheral blood, taken in a trial of Ad26.COV2.S vaccine versus placebo. The V gene is TRBV5-1, the J gene TRBJ1-1; D is possibly TRBD1 (6 bases). The DNA of the CDR3 is TGCGCCAGCAGCTACGGACAGAGTGAAGCTTTCTTT. It is translated as CASSYGQSEAFF.